This TCR beta chain stems from a study of control samples from healthy donors and cancer patients. CDR1 and CDR2 from the germline V gene are SGHAT and FQNNGV. Trimming pared 3 bases from V and 3 bases from J, leaving 3 bases between. This CDR3 has 11 amino acids. Notes on this clone: The sample carries other DNA sequences with the same CDR3.

Using immunoSEQ multiplex PCR, the repertoire was profiled, and TCRdb retains in-frame clones only, with some absent. The sample contains fewer than 200,000 clones, approximately 94% of which appear only once. The sample was blood. The V call is TRBV11-2, the J call TRBJ2-7; unclear D gene. This TCR was sampled from a man between 25 and 39 years old in good health. The chain's CDR3 is CASSFNYEQYF. In DNA form, the CDR3 reads TGTGCCAGCAGCTTCAACTACGAGCAGTACTTC. Supplemented by reference TRBV11-2 and TRBJ2-7, the full variable domain reads EAGVAQSPRYKIIEKRQSVAFWCNPISGHATLYWYQQILGQGPKLLIQFQNNGVVDDSQLPKDRFSAERLKGVDSTLKIQPAKLEDSAVYLCASSFNYEQYFGPGTRLTVT.